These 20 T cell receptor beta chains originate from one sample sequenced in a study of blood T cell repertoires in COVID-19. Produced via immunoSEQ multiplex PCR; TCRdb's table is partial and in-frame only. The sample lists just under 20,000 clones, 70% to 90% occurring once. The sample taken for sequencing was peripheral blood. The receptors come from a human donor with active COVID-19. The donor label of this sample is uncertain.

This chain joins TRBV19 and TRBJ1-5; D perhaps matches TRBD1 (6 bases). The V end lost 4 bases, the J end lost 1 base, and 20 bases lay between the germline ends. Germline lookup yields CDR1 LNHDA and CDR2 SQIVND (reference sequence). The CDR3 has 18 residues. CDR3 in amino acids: CASSTKRGGVGSNQPQHF. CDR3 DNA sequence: TGTGCCAGTAGTACGAAAAGGGGGGGAGTGGGGAGCAATCAGCCCCAGCATTTT.

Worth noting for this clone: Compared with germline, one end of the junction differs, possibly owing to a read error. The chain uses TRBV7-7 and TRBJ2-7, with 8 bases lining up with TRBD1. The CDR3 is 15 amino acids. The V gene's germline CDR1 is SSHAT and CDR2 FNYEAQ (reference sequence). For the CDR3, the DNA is TGTGCTAGCAGCTTATTCCAGGGGGCTTCCTACGAGCAGTACTTC. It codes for CASSLFQGASYEQYF.

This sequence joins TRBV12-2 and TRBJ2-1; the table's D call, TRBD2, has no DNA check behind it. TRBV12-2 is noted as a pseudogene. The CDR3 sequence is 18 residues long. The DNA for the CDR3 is TGTGCAAGTCGCCCTTCGGGGCTAGCGGGGTCAAAGTACAATGAGCAGTTCTTC. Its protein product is CASRPSGLAGSKYNEQFF.

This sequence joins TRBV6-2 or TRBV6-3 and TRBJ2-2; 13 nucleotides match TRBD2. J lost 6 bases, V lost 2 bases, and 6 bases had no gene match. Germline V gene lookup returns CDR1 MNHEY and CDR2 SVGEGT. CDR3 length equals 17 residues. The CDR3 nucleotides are TGTGCCAGCAGTTACGGACTAGCGGGAGTGTGGGCCGGGGAGCTGTTTTTT. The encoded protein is CASSYGLAGVWAGELFF.

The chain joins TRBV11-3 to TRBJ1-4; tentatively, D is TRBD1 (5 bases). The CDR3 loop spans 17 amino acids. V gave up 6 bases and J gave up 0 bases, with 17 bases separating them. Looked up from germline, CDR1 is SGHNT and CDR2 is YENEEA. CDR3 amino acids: CASRQGQGTATNEKLFF. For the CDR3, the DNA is TGTGCCAGCAGACAAGGTCAGGGAACGGCAACTAATGAAAAACTGTTTTTT.

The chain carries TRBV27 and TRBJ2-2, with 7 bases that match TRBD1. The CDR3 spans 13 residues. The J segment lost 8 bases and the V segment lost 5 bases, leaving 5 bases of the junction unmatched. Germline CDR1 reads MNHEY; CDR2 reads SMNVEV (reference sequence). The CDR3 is CASSKQGSGELFF. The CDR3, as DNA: TGTGCCAGCAGTAAACAGGGGTCAGGGGAGCTGTTTTTT.

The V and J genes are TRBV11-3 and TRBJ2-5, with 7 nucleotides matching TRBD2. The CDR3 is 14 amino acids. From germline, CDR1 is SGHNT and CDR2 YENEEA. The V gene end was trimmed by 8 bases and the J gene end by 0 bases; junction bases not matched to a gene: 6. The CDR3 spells CASRGSLNQETQYF. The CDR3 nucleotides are TGTGCCAGCCGCGGGAGTCTCAACCAAGAGACCCAGTACTTC.

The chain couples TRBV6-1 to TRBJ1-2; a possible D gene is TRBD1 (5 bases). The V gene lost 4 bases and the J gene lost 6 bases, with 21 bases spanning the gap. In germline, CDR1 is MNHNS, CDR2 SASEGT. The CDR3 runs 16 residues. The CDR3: CASSVRRGASMNGYTF. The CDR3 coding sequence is TGTGCCAGCAGTGTTCGGAGGGGCGCATCTATGAATGGCTACACCTTC.

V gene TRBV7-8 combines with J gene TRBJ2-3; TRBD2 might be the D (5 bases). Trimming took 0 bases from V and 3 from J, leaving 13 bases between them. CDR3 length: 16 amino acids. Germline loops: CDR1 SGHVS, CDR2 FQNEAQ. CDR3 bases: TGTGCCAGCAGCTTAGCGTTTGCTAGAGGGACAGATACGCAGTATTTT. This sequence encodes CASSLAFARGTDTQYF.

CDR3 amino acids: CATSDPLDRSEAFF. Here the CDR3 DNA reads TGTGCCACCAGTGATCCCCTCGACAGGAGTGAAGCTTTCTTT. The V gene is TRBV24-1, the J gene TRBJ1-1, with TRBD1 as a possible D gene (6 bases). Germline CDR1 is KGHDR and CDR2 is SFDVKD. This CDR3 has 14 residues. The ends were cut back, 3 bases at V and 7 bases at J, with 14 bases in the middle.

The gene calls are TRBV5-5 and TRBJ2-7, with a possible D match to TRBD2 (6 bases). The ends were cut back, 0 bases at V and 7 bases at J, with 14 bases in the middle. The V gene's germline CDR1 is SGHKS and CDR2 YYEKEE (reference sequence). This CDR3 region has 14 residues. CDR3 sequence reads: CASSLGPRTTEQYF. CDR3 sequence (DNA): TGTGCCAGCAGCTTGGGTCCCCGGACTACTGAGCAGTACTTC.

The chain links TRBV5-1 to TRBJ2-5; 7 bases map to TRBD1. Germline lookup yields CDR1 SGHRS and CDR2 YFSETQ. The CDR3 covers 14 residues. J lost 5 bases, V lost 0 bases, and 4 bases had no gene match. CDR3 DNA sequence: TGCGCCAGCAGCTTGGGGCAGGGGGTCGAGACCCAGTACTTC. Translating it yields CASSLGQGVETQYF.

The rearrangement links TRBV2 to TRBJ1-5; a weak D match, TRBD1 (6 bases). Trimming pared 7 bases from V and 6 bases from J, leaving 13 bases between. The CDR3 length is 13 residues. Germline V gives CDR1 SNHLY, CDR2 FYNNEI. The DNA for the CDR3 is TGTGCCAGCAAAAGGCGCAGGGGTCAGCCCCAGCATTTT. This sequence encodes CASKRRRGQPQHF. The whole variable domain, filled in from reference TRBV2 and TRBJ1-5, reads EPEVTQTPSHQVTQMGQEVILRCVPISNHLYFYWYRQILGQKVEFLVSFYNNEISEKSEIFDDQFSVERPDGSNFTLKIRSTKLEDSAMYFCASKRRRGQPQHFGDGTRLSIL.

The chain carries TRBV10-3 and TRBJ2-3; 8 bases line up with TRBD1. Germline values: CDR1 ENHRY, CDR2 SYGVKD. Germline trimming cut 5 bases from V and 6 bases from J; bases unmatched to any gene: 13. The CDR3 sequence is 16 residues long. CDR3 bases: TGTGCCATCAGTAACATCGGACAGGGTGGGTCTGATACGCAGTATTTT. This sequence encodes CAISNIGQGGSDTQYF.

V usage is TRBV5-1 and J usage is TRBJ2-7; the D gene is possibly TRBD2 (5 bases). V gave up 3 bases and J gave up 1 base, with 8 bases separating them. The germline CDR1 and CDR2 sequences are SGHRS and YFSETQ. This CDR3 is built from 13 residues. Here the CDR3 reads CASSSGLSYEQYF. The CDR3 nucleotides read TGCGCCAGCAGCTCCGGACTTTCCTACGAGCAGTACTTC.

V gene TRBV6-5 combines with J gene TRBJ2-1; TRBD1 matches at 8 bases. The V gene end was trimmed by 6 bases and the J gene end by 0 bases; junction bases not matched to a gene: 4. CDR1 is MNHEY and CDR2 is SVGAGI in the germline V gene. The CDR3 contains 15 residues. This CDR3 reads CASSRQGSSYNEQFF. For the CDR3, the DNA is TGTGCCAGCAGCCGACAGGGGAGCTCCTACAATGAGCAGTTCTTC.

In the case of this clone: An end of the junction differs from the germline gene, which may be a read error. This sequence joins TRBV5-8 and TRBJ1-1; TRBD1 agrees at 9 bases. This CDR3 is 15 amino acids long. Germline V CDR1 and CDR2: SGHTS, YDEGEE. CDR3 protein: CASSLDLRDRAKAFF. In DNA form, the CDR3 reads TGTGCCAGCAGTTTGGACCTCCGGGACAGGGCTAAGGCTTTCTTT.

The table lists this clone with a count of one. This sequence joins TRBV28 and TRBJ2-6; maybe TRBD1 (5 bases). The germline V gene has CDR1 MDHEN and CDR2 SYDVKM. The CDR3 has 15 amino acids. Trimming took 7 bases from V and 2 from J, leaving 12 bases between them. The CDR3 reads CASMRTTAGANVLTF. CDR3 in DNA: TGTGCCAGCATGAGGACAACGGCTGGGGCCAACGTCCTGACTTTC.

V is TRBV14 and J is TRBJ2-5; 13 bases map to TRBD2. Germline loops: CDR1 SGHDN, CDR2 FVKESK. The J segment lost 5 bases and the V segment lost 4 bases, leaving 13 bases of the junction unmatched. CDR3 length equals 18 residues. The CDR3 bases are TGTGCCAGCAGCCCGATTGGACTAGCGGGAGTTCGTGGGGAGACCCAGTACTTC. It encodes CASSPIGLAGVRGETQYF.

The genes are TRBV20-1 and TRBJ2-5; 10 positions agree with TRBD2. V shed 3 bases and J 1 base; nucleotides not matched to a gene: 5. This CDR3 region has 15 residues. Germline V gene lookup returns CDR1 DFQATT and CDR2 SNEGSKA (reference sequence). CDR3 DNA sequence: TGCAGTGCTAGTTTAGCGGGGGGCCTCCAAGAGACCCAGTACTTC. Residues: CSASLAGGLQETQYF.